Listed below are T cell receptor beta chains from one sample, sequenced in a study of T cells in narcolepsy. Profiled with immunoSEQ multiplex PCR; TCRdb holds only in-frame clones, not every one. The top ten hold 6.6% of the sample, which has 25,000 to 35,000 clones, around 79% seen once. Material for sequencing was memory (CD45RA-) CD4+ T cells from blood. Receptor source: a human donor in good health. The conserved cysteine and the conserved F or W are not part of the CDR3 here. Each record gives: CDR3 protein, J gene, D gene, V gene. A D gene is named only where the DNA matches it firmly.

ASSRQGALETQY	TRBJ2-5	TRBD1	TRBV18
ASSLTFGDGAF	TRBJ1-1	NA	TRBV7-3
ASSLALRESEAF	TRBJ1-1	NA	TRBV7-2
ASSLGGSAQPQH	TRBJ1-5	NA	TRBV28
ASSPHPTSGRFYEQY	TRBJ2-7	TRBD2	TRBV4-2
ASSRPARGEQF	TRBJ2-1	NA	TRBV4-1
AWSFTGLGYT	TRBJ1-2	NA	TRBV30
ASSYGPMATQY	TRBJ2-5	NA	TRBV6-5
ASTKAAHRDTQY	TRBJ2-3	NA	TRBV6-6
ASSLVVRMDYEQY	TRBJ2-7	NA	TRBV5-6
ASSEPGLGGYGYT	TRBJ1-2	NA	TRBV10-2
ASSLTQGNQPQH	TRBJ1-5	NA	TRBV16
ASSWDASSYEQY	TRBJ2-7	NA	TRBV7-8
ASSFGDGNTIY	TRBJ1-3	NA	TRBV9
ASRGTGITGELF	TRBJ2-2	TRBD1	TRBV19
ASSLATLSSYEQY	TRBJ2-7	NA	TRBV28
ASSRTGDNSPLH	TRBJ1-6	TRBD1	TRBV4-1
ATNLAGGGNEQF	TRBJ2-1	TRBD2	TRBV5-1
ASSFHSAGRLDEQY	TRBJ2-7	NA	TRBV12-1
ASSFVGGTGYLEQY	TRBJ2-7	NA	TRBV5-1
ASLPKWEDSYGYT	TRBJ1-2	NA	TRBV5-1
ASSKQGSTGELF	TRBJ2-2	NA	TRBV27
ASSLLLAGAEQY	TRBJ2-7	TRBD2	TRBV27
AISESSQTYGYA	TRBJ1-2	NA	TRBV10-3
ASRQLGGANVLT	TRBJ2-6	NA	TRBV6-5
ASSPSGSSYNEQF	TRBJ2-1	NA	TRBV6-5
AISAEPSTEAF	TRBJ1-1	NA	TRBV10-3
AISDSGWGRETQY	TRBJ2-5	NA	TRBV10-3
ASLAGQGTSSTGF	TRBJ2-1	TRBD1	TRBV18
ASSFASGRANEQF	TRBJ2-1	TRBD2	TRBV10-2
ASSPGGNQPQH	TRBJ1-5	NA	TRBV28
ASSLGLVAGGGDEQF	TRBJ2-1	TRBD2	TRBV5-1
ASSLARTIQETQY	TRBJ2-5	NA	TRBV11-2
ASSLNREANTEAF	TRBJ1-1	NA	TRBV19
ASSLWGWGTDTQY	TRBJ2-3	NA	TRBV7-9
ASSDRQNEKLF	TRBJ1-4	NA	TRBV5-6
AGRSGPLPFNEQF	TRBJ2-1	NA	TRBV2
ASSKGEQGPGGEPQH	TRBJ1-5	NA	TRBV21-1
ASRAGTSGGELF	TRBJ2-2	TRBD2	TRBV2
ASSYSRLAGFSEQY	TRBJ2-7	TRBD2	TRBV6-5
ASSLGGQGNEQY	TRBJ2-7	TRBD1	TRBV7-9
ASSLGTGLTDTQY	TRBJ2-3	TRBD1	TRBV7-7
ASRVTGLGETQY	TRBJ2-5	NA	TRBV28
ASSYGGTGSYGYT	TRBJ1-2	TRBD1	TRBV5-1
ASSFENIQY	TRBJ2-4	NA	TRBV11-1
ASRDQISTEAF	TRBJ1-1	NA	TRBV6-1
ASSRRVGETQY	TRBJ2-5	NA	TRBV11-2
ASSTGGEKS	TRBJ1-2	NA	TRBV5-4
ASSYRAFYEQY	TRBJ2-7	NA	TRBV6-5
SPMGQWEGSGRRFPYEQY	TRBJ2-7	TRBD2	TRBV29-1
ASSTRQGRGEKLF	TRBJ1-4	TRBD1	TRBV9
ASRRTGNYGYT	TRBJ1-2	TRBD1	TRBV28
ASSSQRAYEQY	TRBJ2-7	NA	TRBV5-4
ASSLQGFEKLF	TRBJ1-4	TRBD1	TRBV5-1
ASSVGDGNTIY	TRBJ1-3	NA	TRBV9
ASSPGTGESDTQY	TRBJ2-3	TRBD1	TRBV7-9
ASSYRTSDRGGKQY	TRBJ2-7	TRBD1	TRBV6-6
ASRDNGAF	TRBJ1-1	NA	TRBV27
ASSIRDSGDYGYT	TRBJ1-2	TRBD1	TRBV5-5
ASSLRVNTEAF	TRBJ1-1	NA	TRBV5-1